This T cell receptor beta chain stems from a study of cytomegalovirus exposure and HLA in healthy donors. Study-wide background: It was reported in a later analysis that the 100 to 150 validation repertoires used the same platform as the 666 first-cohort repertoires. Findings and caveats of the study: Cytomegalovirus status was reportedly diagnosed by the classifier with high specificity and sensitivity.

As concerns this clone: Its antigen remains unknown.

The CDR3 has 14 residues. The V gene end was trimmed by 6 bases and the J gene end by 9 bases; junction bases not matched to a gene: 8. The germline V gene encodes CDR1 MDHEN and CDR2 SYDVKM. The protocol was immunoSEQ multiplex PCR, while the TCRdb copy is restricted to in-frame clones and leaves out a portion. Seen here are under 200,000 clones, about three quarters observed once, and the top ten hold around 1.3%. This TCR derives from a woman in her twenties or thirties in good health and CMV-seronegative. The chain uses TRBV28 and TRBJ2-1, with 10 bases that match TRBD1. Material: PBMCs. As DNA, the CDR3 is TGTGCCAGCAGGGGGACAGGGGCAAAAGGTGAGCAGTTCTTC. Its translation: CASRGTGAKGEQFF.